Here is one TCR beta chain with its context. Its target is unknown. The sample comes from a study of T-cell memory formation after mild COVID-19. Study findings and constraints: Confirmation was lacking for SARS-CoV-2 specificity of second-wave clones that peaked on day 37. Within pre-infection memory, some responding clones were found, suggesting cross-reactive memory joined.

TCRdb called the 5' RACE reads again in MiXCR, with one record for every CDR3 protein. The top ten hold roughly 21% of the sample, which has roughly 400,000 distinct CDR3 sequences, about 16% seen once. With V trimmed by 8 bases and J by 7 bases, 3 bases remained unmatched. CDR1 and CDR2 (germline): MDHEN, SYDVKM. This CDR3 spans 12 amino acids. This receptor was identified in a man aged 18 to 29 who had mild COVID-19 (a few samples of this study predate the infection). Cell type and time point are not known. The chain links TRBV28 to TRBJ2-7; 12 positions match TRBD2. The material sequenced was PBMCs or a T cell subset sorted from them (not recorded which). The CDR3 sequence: CASGLAGREQYV. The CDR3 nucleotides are TGTGCCAGCGGACTAGCGGGGCGAGAGCAGTACGTC.